Listed here are 26 T cell receptor beta chains from one sample, sequenced in a study of blood T cell repertoires in COVID-19. Libraries were prepared by immunoSEQ multiplex PCR; TCRdb keeps only in-frame clonotypes and omits some of them. In the table there are around 220,000 clones, 80% to 85% of which are singletons. The sequencing sample was made of peripheral blood. The receptors shown here come from a woman at least 80 years old with COVID-19, enrolled during active disease.

This sequence joins TRBV7-3 and TRBJ1-1; 8 bases line up with TRBD1. Germline CDR1 is SGHTA and CDR2 is FQGTGA. This CDR3 comprises 14 residues. V dropped 4 bases and J dropped 9; count of bases not matched to a gene: 10. The CDR3 spells CASSSGPGQGQAFF. For the CDR3, the DNA is TGTGCCAGCAGCTCGGGCCCCGGACAGGGACAAGCTTTCTTT.

J is TRBJ2-4 and V is TRBV11-2, with D possibly being TRBD2 (5 bases). Trimming left V 4 bases short and J 0 bases short, with 13 bases between. Germline CDR1 reads SGHAT; CDR2 reads FQNNGV. CDR3 length: 16 amino acids. The DNA of the CDR3 is TGTGCCAGCAGCTATGAGGGCCGGTTAGCCAAAAACATTCAGTACTTC. Its translation is CASSYEGRLAKNIQYF. Full variable domain (outside the CDR3, taken from reference TRBV11-2 and TRBJ2-4): EAGVAQSPRYKIIEKRQSVAFWCNPISGHATLYWYQQILGQGPKLLIQFQNNGVVDDSQLPKDRFSAERLKGVDSTLKIQPAKLEDSAVYLCASSYEGRLAKNIQYFGAGTRLSVL.

V and J are TRBV7-9 and TRBJ1-1; D is unresolved. Trimming pared 7 bases from V and 0 bases from J, leaving 12 bases between. The germline V gene has CDR1 SEHNR and CDR2 FQNEAQ (reference sequence). The length of the CDR3 is 14 residues. For the CDR3, the DNA is TGTGCCAGCACCAATGACGGGGTGAACACTGAAGCTTTCTTT. It is translated as CASTNDGVNTEAFF.

The chain is built from TRBV5-1 and TRBJ2-3; 7 bases line up with TRBD2. The V gene's germline CDR1 is SGHRS and CDR2 YFSETQ. The ends lost 4 bases at V and 7 bases at J; junction bases unmatched: 12. The CDR3 is made up of 15 amino acids. The CDR3 DNA is TGCGCCAGCAGCGAGGGGACTTTGCGGGGGAATACGCAGTATTTT. Protein sequence: CASSEGTLRGNTQYF.

This clone has a single count. This chain joins TRBV14 and TRBJ1-1, with D tentatively TRBD1 (5 bases). The V and J ends lost 3 bases and 3 bases respectively, with 11 bases between them. The CDR3 totals 14 residues. Germline V gene data show CDR1 as SGHDN and CDR2 as FVKESK. In DNA, the CDR3 is TGTGCCAGCAGCCATAGGGGCGCGGACACTGAAGCTTTCTTT. It codes for CASSHRGADTEAFF. The full variable domain, in which reference TRBV14 and TRBJ1-1 provide the parts outside the CDR3, is EAGVTQFPSHSVIEKGQTVTLRCDPISGHDNLYWYRRVMGKEIKFLLHFVKESKQDESGMPNNRFLAERTGGTYSTLKVQPAELEDSGVYFCASSHRGADTEAFFGQGTRLTVV.

The chain links TRBV4-1 to TRBJ1-2; tentatively, D is TRBD1 (6 bases). Deletions cut 4 bases from V and 4 bases from J, with 13 bases between. The germline V gene encodes CDR1 MGHRA and CDR2 YSYEKL. The CDR3 has 14 amino acids. The CDR3 protein is CASSRLTGLYGYTF. CDR3 DNA sequence: TGCGCCAGCAGCCGATTGACAGGTCTCTATGGCTACACCTTC.

This clone appeared once. The chain is built from TRBV3-1 (or the pseudogene TRBV3-2) and TRBJ1-2; D unclear. The CDR3 is 16 amino acids. Germline V gives CDR1 LGHDT, CDR2 YNNKEL (reference sequence). With 1 base removed from V and 6 bases from J, the gap between germline ends came to 18 bases. The DNA of the CDR3 is TGTGCCAGCAGCCAAGTGGGTTTACGGGGAGGCGATGGCTACACCTTC. This translates into CASSQVGLRGGDGYTF.

The chain carries TRBV7-8 and TRBJ2-1; tentatively, D is TRBD2 (6 bases). The CDR3 extends over 12 amino acids. In germline, CDR1 is SGHVS, CDR2 FQNEAQ. The V gene lost 4 bases and the J gene lost 12 bases, with 13 bases spanning the gap. The CDR3 DNA reads as TGTGCCAGCAGCTCGGAGGACGGGAGGCAGTTCTTC. It codes for CASSSEDGRQFF.

The gene calls are TRBV19 and TRBJ1-5; 7 bases line up with TRBD1. Germline CDR1 reads LNHDA; CDR2 reads SQIVND (reference sequence). This CDR3 is 16 amino acids long. Trimming cost V 6 bases and J 1 base; bases outside gene matches: 9. In nucleotides, the CDR3 is TGTGCCAGTAGCGAACGCAACAGGGGAAGCAATCAGCCCCAGCATTTT. This sequence encodes CASSERNRGSNQPQHF. Filled out from reference TRBV19 and TRBJ1-5, the complete variable domain reads DGGITQSPKYLFRKEGQNVTLSCEQNLNHDAMYWYRQDPGQGLRLIYYSQIVNDFQKGDIAEGYSVSREKKESFPLTVTSAQKNPTAFYLCASSERNRGSNQPQHFGDGTRLSIL.

The rearrangement joins TRBV11-2 to TRBJ2-5; 10 nucleotides agree with TRBD2. V shed 3 bases, J shed 4 bases, and the junction held 8 bases outside the gene matches. The length of the CDR3 is 16 residues. Germline CDR1 is SGHAT and CDR2 is FQNNGV. The CDR3: CASSFTSGARRETQYF. CDR3 nucleotide sequence: TGTGCCAGCAGCTTCACTAGCGGGGCCAGGAGAGAGACCCAGTACTTC.

The chain carries TRBV25-1 and TRBJ2-2; D is uncertain. Per germline, CDR1 MGHDK and CDR2 SYGVNS. The CDR3 has 15 amino acids. Trimming left V 7 bases short and J 3 bases short, with 15 bases between. This chain's CDR3 is CASIPDGRDTGELFF. The CDR3, as DNA: TGTGCCAGCATTCCCGATGGCCGGGACACCGGGGAGCTGTTTTTT.

The chain is built from TRBV9 and TRBJ1-5; no firm D call. Germline-derived CDR1 and CDR2 are SGDLS and YYNGEE. This CDR3 has 14 amino acids. V was cut by 0 bases and J by 5 bases, with 9 bases left in between. The CDR3 region has the DNA TGTGCCAGCAGCGTAGGGTCGGGGTATCAGCCCCAGCATTTT. Its translation is CASSVGSGYQPQHF.

The chain carries TRBV5-4 and TRBJ2-1; TRBD2 might be the D (5 bases). This CDR3 has 14 amino acids. The V and J ends lost 0 bases and 10 bases respectively, with 14 bases between them. CDR1 and CDR2 (germline): SGHNT, YYREEE (reference sequence). DNA of the CDR3: TGTGCCAGCAGCTTGGCGGCTAGCCAACACGAGCAGTTCTTC. This sequence encodes CASSLAASQHEQFF.

The V call is TRBV28, the J call TRBJ1-2; 7 bases agree with TRBD1. The trim removed 3 bases at V and 3 bases at J, leaving 10 bases unmatched. The CDR3 runs 16 residues. Germline V lookup: CDR1 MDHEN, CDR2 SYDVKM. The CDR3 region is CASSLGARGKYYGYTF. In DNA, the CDR3 is TGTGCCAGCAGTTTGGGGGCCAGGGGGAAATACTATGGCTACACCTTC.

The chain uses TRBV7-9 and TRBJ2-3, with TRBD1 identical over 7 bases. Looked up from germline, CDR1 is SEHNR and CDR2 is FQNEAQ (reference sequence). J gave up 4 bases and V 3 bases, and 1 base lay outside the gene matches. This CDR3 has 13 residues. The CDR3 spells CASSFTGADTQYF. The DNA for the CDR3 is TGTGCCAGCAGCTTTACAGGGGCAGATACGCAGTATTTT.

V is TRBV11-1 and J is TRBJ2-5; 7 bases map to TRBD1. The CDR3 sequence is 13 residues long. Per germline, CDR1 SGHAT and CDR2 FQDESV (reference sequence). V was pared by 4 bases and J by 4 bases, with 3 bases of the junction left unmatched. Here the CDR3 reads CASSSDRAETQYF. CDR3 sequence (DNA): TGTGCCAGCAGCTCCGACAGGGCAGAGACCCAGTACTTC. Full variable domain (outside the CDR3, taken from reference TRBV11-1 and TRBJ2-5): EAEVAQSPRYKITEKSQAVAFWCDPISGHATLYWYRQILGQGPELLVQFQDESVVDDSQLPKDRFSAERLKGVDSTLKIQPAELGDSAMYLCASSSDRAETQYFGPGTRLLVL.

V usage is TRBV6-6 and J usage is TRBJ1-1; 7 nucleotides align to TRBD1. CDR3 length: 14 residues. The germline CDR1 and CDR2 sequences are MNHNY and SVGAGI (reference sequence). The V and J ends lost 6 bases and 4 bases, in that order; junction bases with no gene match: 8. The CDR3 protein is CASSTGTVGTEAFF. As DNA, the CDR3 is TGTGCCAGCAGCACCGGGACAGTGGGCACTGAAGCTTTCTTT.

Remarks on this clone: Other DNA sequences in this sample translate to the same CDR3. V usage is TRBV5-1 and J usage is TRBJ2-6; D uncertain. This CDR3 is 15 amino acids long. Trimming took 0 bases from V and 0 from J, leaving 4 bases between them. Germline CDR1 reads SGHRS; CDR2 reads YFSETQ. CDR3: CASSLGGSGANVLTF. In DNA, the CDR3 is TGCGCCAGCAGCTTGGGCGGCTCTGGGGCCAACGTCCTGACTTTC.

This clone appeared once. The V gene is TRBV7-2, the J gene TRBJ1-4; D unclear. With 0 bases removed from V and 0 bases from J, the gap between germline ends came to 5 bases. Germline V gives CDR1 SGHTA, CDR2 FQGNSA. This CDR3 is 15 amino acids long. The CDR3 loop reads CASSLAGATNEKLFF. The CDR3 DNA follows: TGTGCCAGCAGCTTAGCGGGAGCAACTAATGAAAAACTGTTTTTT.

This rearrangement joins TRBV9 to TRBJ2-2; 10 positions agree with TRBD2. Germline V gene data show CDR1 as SGDLS and CDR2 as YYNGEE. V lost 0 bases, J lost 0 bases, and 8 bases stayed unmatched. This CDR3 region has 19 residues. This CDR3 reads CASSVVASGSRANTGELFF. DNA of the CDR3: TGTGCCAGCAGCGTAGTTGCTAGCGGGAGCCGCGCGAACACCGGGGAGCTGTTTTTT. The whole variable domain, filled in from reference TRBV9 and TRBJ2-2, reads DSGVTQTPKHLITATGQRVTLRCSPRSGDLSVYWYQQSLDQGLQFLIQYYNGEERAKGNILERFSAQQFPDLHSELNLSSLELGDSALYFCASSVVASGSRANTGELFFGEGSRLTVL.

V and J are TRBV7-2 and TRBJ2-1; possibly TRBD2 for D (5 bases). The ends were cut back, 1 base at V and 6 bases at J, with 10 bases in the middle. In germline, CDR1 is SGHTA, CDR2 FQGNSA. CDR3 length: 14 residues. In DNA, the CDR3 is TGTGCCAGCAGCTTAGAAGGTCTAGCCAATGAGCAGTTCTTC. It codes for CASSLEGLANEQFF.

This chain connects TRBV20-1 to TRBJ1-2; D ambiguous. This CDR3 is built from 11 residues. V was pared by 5 bases and J by 4 bases, with 8 bases between. Germline CDR1 DFQATT, CDR2 SNEGSKA (reference sequence). The CDR3: CSAVSLYGYTF. The CDR3 nucleotides read TGCAGTGCTGTCTCACTCTATGGCTACACCTTC.

V gene TRBV10-3 combines with J gene TRBJ1-1; 9 bases align to TRBD1. Germline V lookup: CDR1 ENHRY, CDR2 SYGVKD. J lost 7 bases, V lost 4 bases, and 1 base had no gene match. CDR3 length: 12 residues. The CDR3 is CAISGTGVEAFF. The CDR3 DNA sequence: TGTGCCATCAGTGGGACAGGGGTTGAAGCTTTCTTT.

This chain links TRBV4-1 with TRBJ1-1; D is unresolved. The germline gives CDR1 MGHRA, CDR2 YSYEKL. V was shortened by 3 bases and J by 0 bases, with 11 bases between the two germline ends. The CDR3 runs to 15 residues. The CDR3 coding sequence is TGCGCCAGCAGCCACCCACAGTTTATGAACACTGAAGCTTTCTTT. It codes for CASSHPQFMNTEAFF.

The V gene is TRBV30, the J gene TRBJ2-7; D possibly corresponds to TRBD2 (5 bases). The ends were cut back, 8 bases at V and 7 bases at J, with 21 bases in the middle. Germline assignment: CDR1 GTSNPN and CDR2 SVGIG (reference sequence). This CDR3 contains 13 residues. CDR3 coding DNA: TGTGCCAGTGAGGGCTTCCGACGAGGGGAGCAGTACTTC. It specifies CASEGFRRGEQYF.

The chain links TRBV7-2 to TRBJ2-2; a weak D match, TRBD1 (6 bases). CDR1 is SGHTA and CDR2 is FQGNSA in the germline V gene. Trimming left V 5 bases short and J 6 bases short, with 10 bases between. The CDR3 has 13 residues. CDR3 bases: TGTGCCAGCAGCCCCACAGGGCCCGGGGAGCTGTTTTTT. It encodes CASSPTGPGELFF. The complete variable domain, with remaining parts taken from reference TRBV7-2 and TRBJ2-2, reads GAGVSQSPSNKVTEKGKDVELRCDPISGHTALYWYRQSLGQGLEFLIYFQGNSAPDKSGLPSDRFSAERTGGSVSTLTIQRTQQEDSAVYLCASSPTGPGELFFGEGSRLTVL.